This is a list of T cell receptor beta chains from one sample in a study of CD8+ T cells in alopecia areata. Some clones are missing from TCRdb's copy, which holds only in-frame ones; the method was immunoSEQ multiplex PCR. The profile shows 150,000 to 200,000 clones, roughly 65% of them singletons. The sequenced sample was CD4+ T cells sorted from blood, obtained at week 4, from a patient treated with tofacitinib. All receptors come from a human donor with alopecia areata. CDR3s include the opening cysteine and the closing phenylalanine or tryptophan. D genes are given only for firm matches. The listing skips clone size in some rows; elsewhere it reads once, few, many or a size class.

NA	TRBD2	17	TRBJ2-5	TRBV7-6	CASSFRRGAGYQETQYF	TGTGCCAGCAGCTTCCGTCGGGGAGCGGGGTACCAAGAGACCCAGTACTTC
NA	TRBD1	15	TRBJ2-5	TRBV10-3	CAISEIGQGQETQYF	TGTGCCATCAGTGAAATCGGACAGGGACAAGAGACCCAGTACTTC
few	TRBD1	16	TRBJ2-5	TRBV7-9	CASSLRPRDRDETQYF	TGTGCCAGCAGCTTGCGTCCCCGGGACAGGGATGAGACCCAGTACTTC
NA	NA	11	TRBJ2-5	TRBV30	CAWSVRDTGYF	TGTGCCTGGAGTGTCCGGGACACGGGGTACTTC
NA	NA	12	TRBJ2-5	TRBV12-5	CASGLWIETQYF	TGTGCTAGTGGTTTGTGGATAGAGACCCAGTACTTC
NA	NA	11	TRBJ2-5	TRBV30	CAWSIEETQYF	TGTGCCTGGAGTATTGAAGAGACCCAGTACTTC
once	TRBD1	15	TRBJ2-2	TRBV4-3	CASSQIRGLRGELFF	TGCGCCAGCAGCCAAATAAGGGGGCTGCGCGGGGAGCTGTTTTTT
NA	NA	15	TRBJ2-7	TRBV4-3	CASSQDMGRGYEQYF	TGCGCCAGCAGCCAAGATATGGGGCGAGGATACGAGCAGTACTTC
few	NA	16	TRBJ2-1	TRBV5-1	CASSLALGVTGNEQFF	TGCGCCAGCAGCTTGGCTCTAGGGGTGACAGGTAATGAGCAGTTCTTC
NA	NA	13	TRBJ2-2	TRBV2	CASNGRNTGELFF	TGTGCCAGCAATGGCAGGAACACCGGGGAGCTGTTTTTT
few	TRBD2	15	TRBJ2-1	TRBV7-2	CASSRSGGLYNEQFF	TGTGCCAGCAGTCGTAGCGGGGGCCTCTACAATGAGCAGTTCTTC
NA	TRBD1	14	TRBJ2-5	TRBV7-9	CASSWGQGEETQYF	TGTGCCAGCAGCTGGGGACAGGGGGAAGAGACCCAGTACTTC
NA	NA	13	TRBJ2-5	TRBV29-1	CSVAARLGETQYF	TGCAGCGTTGCGGCTCGCCTTGGGGAGACCCAGTACTTC
few	NA	14	TRBJ1-5	TRBV30	CAWNSGGYNQPQHF	TGTGCCTGGAATAGCGGGGGTTACAATCAGCCCCAGCATTTT
once	NA	11	TRBJ1-1	TRBV7-2	CASSLGSEAFF	TGTGCCAGCAGCTTGGGCAGTGAAGCTTTCTTT
NA	NA	11	TRBJ1-4	TRBV20-1	CSAPTREKLFF	TGCAGTGCTCCGACACGGGAAAAACTGTTTTTT
NA	NA	13	TRBJ1-2	TRBV30	CAWSVTANYGYTF	TGTGCCTGGAGTGTGACGGCAAACTATGGCTACACCTTC
NA	NA	14	TRBJ1-5	TRBV29-1	CSVVWGHGNQPQHF	TGCAGCGTTGTCTGGGGGCATGGCAATCAGCCCCAGCATTTT
NA	NA	15	TRBJ2-3	TRBV9	CASSATPLFTDTQYF	TGTGCCAGCAGCGCGACCCCTCTTTTCACAGATACGCAGTATTTT
NA	NA	13	TRBJ2-5	TRBV29-1	CAGALQVGETQYF	TGCGCCGGGGCTCTCCAGGTCGGGGAGACCCAGTACTTC
NA	NA	17	TRBJ1-3	TRBV9	CASSVGLARDAGNTIYF	TGTGCCAGCAGCGTAGGCCTCGCCAGGGATGCTGGAAACACCATATATTTT
NA	NA	14	TRBJ2-7	TRBV6-5	CASSYFPGSYEQYF	TGTGCCAGCAGTTACTTTCCTGGCTCCTACGAGCAGTACTTC
NA	TRBD1	15	TRBJ1-1	TRBV7-2	CASSSPDRGKTEAFF	TGTGCCAGCAGCTCCCCTGACAGGGGCAAAACTGAAGCTTTCTTT
NA	NA	13	TRBJ2-5	TRBV30	CAWRAGPQETQYF	TGTGCCTGGAGAGCCGGGCCCCAAGAGACCCAGTACTTC
NA	TRBD1	16	TRBJ2-1	TRBV7-3	CASSLRWQGARNEQFF	TGTGCCAGCAGCTTAAGGTGGCAGGGGGCGCGCAATGAGCAGTTCTTC
few	TRBD1	15	TRBJ2-7	TRBV30	CAWSPGQGISYEQYF	TGTGCCTGGAGCCCGGGACAGGGCATATCCTACGAGCAGTACTTC
NA	NA	13	TRBJ2-7	TRBV7-2	CASSLTFTYEQYF	TGTGCCAGCAGCTTAACGTTTACCTACGAGCAGTACTTC
NA	NA	12	TRBJ1-4	TRBV30	CAWSVWGEKLFF	TGTGCCTGGAGTGTATGGGGTGAAAAACTGTTTTTT
few	TRBD2	15	TRBJ2-7	TRBV4-3	CASSQEARGGYEQYF	TGCGCCAGCAGCCAAGAGGCGCGGGGGGGCTACGAGCAGTACTTC
NA	NA	16	TRBJ2-1	TRBV6-6	CASSPGQGGSYNEQFF	TGTGCCAGCAGCCCCGGACAGGGAGGGTCCTACAATGAGCAGTTCTTC
NA	NA	16	TRBJ2-1	TRBV4-1	CASSQVNLGWSDEQFF	TGCGCCAGCAGCCAAGTGAATCTGGGTTGGTCGGATGAGCAGTTCTTC
NA	NA	13	TRBJ2-2	TRBV30	CAWTSGYTGELFF	TGTGCCTGGACATCAGGGTACACCGGGGAGCTGTTTTTT
NA	NA	14	TRBJ2-2	TRBV15	CATSRGTFSGELFF	TGTGCCACCAGCAGAGGGACATTCTCCGGGGAGCTGTTTTTT
few	NA	14	TRBJ2-4	TRBV4-3	CASSQGMSQNIQYF	TGCGCCAGCAGCCAAGGCATGAGTCAAAACATTCAGTACTTC
NA	TRBD1	14	TRBJ1-2	TRBV30	CAWSALQGAYGYTF	TGTGCCTGGAGTGCCCTACAGGGGGCGTATGGCTACACCTTC
NA	NA	16	TRBJ2-7	TRBV5-1	CASSLKDGGNSYEQYF	TGCGCCAGCAGCTTGAAGGACGGGGGAAACTCCTACGAGCAGTACTTC
NA	TRBD1	17	TRBJ2-2	TRBV5-1	CASSLAPGQVNTGELFF	TGCGCCAGCAGCTTGGCCCCGGGACAGGTTAACACCGGGGAGCTGTTTTTT
NA	NA	14	TRBJ1-1	TRBV19	CASSIWAQGTEAFF	TGTGCCAGTAGTATCTGGGCCCAGGGGACTGAAGCTTTCTTT
NA	NA	12	TRBJ2-3	TRBV2	CASESGTDTQYF	TGTGCCAGCGAATCGGGGACAGATACGCAGTATTTT
NA	NA	15	TRBJ2-5	TRBV9	CASSVAEGRRETQYF	TGTGCCAGCAGCGTAGCGGAGGGGAGGCGAGAGACCCAGTACTTC
few	NA	12	TRBJ1-1	TRBV10-2	CASKAGGAEAFF	TGCGCCAGCAAGGCGGGTGGAGCTGAAGCTTTCTTT
once	NA	12	TRBJ1-1	TRBV7-9	CASSSDSTEAFF	TGTGCCAGCAGCTCGGACAGCACTGAAGCTTTCTTT
few	NA	14	TRBJ1-4	TRBV7-9	CASTVPATNEKLFF	TGTGCCAGCACCGTGCCTGCAACTAATGAAAAACTGTTTTTT
few	NA	15	TRBJ1-2	TRBV29-1	CSVGPPGPLNYGYTF	TGCAGCGTCGGCCCTCCGGGACCGTTAAACTATGGCTACACCTTC
few	NA	14	TRBJ1-2	TRBV6-5	CASSDGDRDYGYTF	TGTGCCAGCAGCGACGGGGATCGCGACTATGGCTACACCTTC
few	NA	13	TRBJ2-3	TRBV30	CAWSVFSGTKQYF	TGTGCCTGGAGTGTATTTTCCGGAACGAAGCAGTATTTT
NA	NA	13	TRBJ2-3	TRBV15	CATSRDLKDTQYF	TGTGCCACCAGCAGAGATTTGAAGGATACGCAGTATTTT
NA	NA	14	TRBJ2-7	TRBV18	CASSPLGPGGEQYF	TGTGCCAGCTCACCCTTGGGGCCCGGGGGTGAGCAGTACTTC
once	NA	15	TRBJ2-3	TRBV29-1	CSGGGGLRGADTQYF	TGCAGCGGGGGAGGGGGCCTGCGCGGCGCAGATACGCAGTATTTT
NA	TRBD2	11	TRBJ2-1	TRBV20-1	CSATTGTTQFF	TGCAGTGCTACGACCGGGACTACGCAGTTCTTC
NA	NA	12	TRBJ1-2	TRBV29-1	CSVRTANYGYTF	TGCAGCGTGCGGACAGCTAACTATGGCTACACCTTC
NA	NA	13	TRBJ2-1	TRBV29-1	CSASRGTYNEQFF	TGCAGCGCATCGCGGGGCACCTACAATGAGCAGTTCTTC